Shown below are 2 T cell receptor beta chains from a single sample sequenced in a study of spatial heterogeneity in lung cancer. TCRdb ran MiXCR on the 5' RACE reads and lists one entry per CDR3 protein. The sample carries over a thousand distinct CDR3 sequences, around a quarter recorded once. Stated time point: blood at routine non-recurrence follow-up after resection. Sequenced here: PBMCs, sampled at follow-up. These receptor sequences come from a male donor with early-stage non-small cell lung cancer.

By share, this clonotype counts as medium-sized. The chain links TRBV5-1 to TRBJ2-7; 9 nucleotides agree with TRBD1. Per the germline V gene, CDR1 is SGHRS and CDR2 is YFSETQ. Unmatched junction bases numbered 9, after V lost 4 bases and J lost 1 base. The CDR3 runs 16 residues. The CDR3 sequence: CASSGSTGGASYEQYF. CDR3 nucleotide sequence: TGCGCCAGCAGCGGATCAACAGGGGGCGCTTCCTACGAGCAGTACTTC.

The chain couples TRBV28 to TRBJ2-2; 9 bases are shared with TRBD1. This CDR3 has 15 amino acids. Per the germline V gene, CDR1 is MDHEN and CDR2 is SYDVKM. Trimming cost V 5 bases and J 5 bases; bases outside gene matches: 6. The CDR3 DNA is TGTGCCAGCAGTCCAGGGACAGGGATTACCGGGGAGCTGTTTTTT. This encodes CASSPGTGITGELFF. Together with reference TRBV28 and TRBJ2-2, the CDR3 gives the full variable domain: DVKVTQSSRYLVKRTGEKVFLECVQDMDHENMFWYRQDPGLGLRLIYFSYDVKMKEKGDIPEGYSVSREKKERFSLILESASTNQTSMYLCASSPGTGITGELFFGEGSRLTVL.